The next 32 T cell receptor beta chains were all read from a single sample in a study of blood T cell repertoires in COVID-19. This table comes from immunoSEQ multiplex PCR, and its TCRdb copy is limited to in-frame clones, with some not included. This table holds fewer than 100,000 clones, around nine tenths found once. The sample was peripheral blood. Receptors originate from a man aged 60 to 69 with acute or convalescent COVID-19.

J is TRBJ1-2 and V is TRBV30; D unclear. Trimming cost V 3 bases and J 7 bases, with 15 bases left between them. The V gene's germline CDR1 is GTSNPN and CDR2 SVGIG (reference sequence). The CDR3 extends over 13 amino acids. CDR3 loop: CAWRVTFRRGYTF. CDR3 coding DNA: TGTGCCTGGAGAGTGACTTTTAGGCGTGGCTACACCTTC.

A note on this clone: The junction differs from germline at one of its ends, possibly a read error. The rearrangement joins TRBV27 to TRBJ2-1; tentatively, D is TRBD2 (6 bases). The germline V gene has CDR1 MNHEY and CDR2 SMNVEV (reference sequence). This CDR3 comprises 17 residues. CDR3 bases: TGTGCCAGCACCCCGGATTGGGCCGGGAGATCATACACTGAGCAGTTCTTC. As protein: CASTPDWAGRSYTEQFF.

J is TRBJ2-3 and V is TRBV6-5; TRBD1 might be the D (7 bases). CDR3 size: 13 residues. Trimming left V 6 bases short and J 6 bases short, with 13 bases between. Germline V gene lookup returns CDR1 MNHEY and CDR2 SVGAGI. The CDR3 DNA sequence: TGTGCCAGCAGGGAGGGGGCGCGGGATACGCAGTATTTT. As protein: CASREGARDTQYF.

The CDR3 reads CATGDSYEQYF. CDR3 DNA sequence: TGTGCCACCGGGGACTCCTACGAGCAGTACTTC. V is TRBV6-5 and J is TRBJ2-7; tentatively, D is TRBD2 (5 bases). The germline V and J ends were trimmed by 10 bases and 0 bases, with 7 bases remaining between them. The CDR3 has 11 amino acids. Germline CDR1 is MNHEY and CDR2 is SVGAGI.

The V gene is TRBV19, the J gene TRBJ2-7; D is perhaps TRBD2 (5 bases). This CDR3 has 15 amino acids. Germline V CDR1 and CDR2: LNHDA, SQIVND (reference sequence). The ends were cut back, 5 bases at V and 2 bases at J, with 16 bases in the middle. The CDR3, as DNA: TGTGCCAGTAGTTTGAGCGGAACCCGAACCTACGAGCAGTACTTC. It yields the protein CASSLSGTRTYEQYF.

The chain joins TRBV18 to TRBJ2-1; 7 nucleotides align to TRBD2. From germline, CDR1 is KGHSH and CDR2 LQKENI. The V gene end was trimmed by 4 bases and the J gene end by 8 bases; junction bases not matched to a gene: 8. The CDR3 is 14 residues long. The CDR3 loop is CASSRGLVFDEQFF. Written as DNA, the CDR3 is TGTGCCAGCTCACGCGGACTAGTATTCGATGAGCAGTTCTTC. The full variable domain, its missing parts supplied by reference TRBV18 and TRBJ2-1, is NAGVMQNPRHLVRRRGQEARLRCSPMKGHSHVYWYRQLPEEGLKFMVYLQKENIIDESGMPKERFSAEFPKEGPSILRIQQVVRGDSAAYFCASSRGLVFDEQFFGPGTRLTVL.

The chain carries TRBV5-1 and TRBJ2-5, with 8 positions matching TRBD2. The junction had 9 bases not matched to a gene; V was cut back by 3 bases and J by 2 bases. Germline loops: CDR1 SGHRS, CDR2 YFSETQ. This CDR3 is built from 16 residues. CDR3 loop: CASSSRGVAGQETQYF. CDR3 sequence (DNA): TGCGCCAGCAGCTCACGGGGAGTAGCGGGGCAAGAGACCCAGTACTTC.

DNA for the CDR3: TGTGCCATCAGTGAGTTAGGACAGGGGTCTCTGAACACCGGGGAGCTGTTTTTT. Translating it yields CAISELGQGSLNTGELFF. This rearrangement joins TRBV10-3 to TRBJ2-2, with 9 positions matching TRBD1. The CDR3 extends over 18 amino acids. The J segment lost 1 base and the V segment lost 1 base, leaving 7 bases of the junction unmatched. CDR1 is ENHRY and CDR2 is SYGVKD in the germline V gene.

The chain carries TRBV25-1 and TRBJ1-1; D is undetermined. CDR3 length: 14 residues. V lost 4 bases and J lost 5, with 14 bases in between. CDR1 MGHDK and CDR2 SYGVNS come from the germline V gene. The CDR3, as DNA: TGTGCCAGCAGTGGCGCGGGAGAGGCGACTGAAGCTTTCTTT. It codes for CASSGAGEATEAFF.

The chain's CDR3 is CASSPIQGVPRANTEAFF. The CDR3 DNA follows: TGTGCCAGCTCACCAATACAGGGGGTTCCCCGGGCGAACACTGAAGCTTTCTTT. The V and J genes are TRBV18 and TRBJ1-1; 8 nucleotides match TRBD1. Germline lookup yields CDR1 KGHSH and CDR2 LQKENI. This CDR3 is built from 18 residues. With 2 bases clipped from V and 1 base from J, the junction kept 12 bases outside the gene matches.

V usage is TRBV30 and J usage is TRBJ1-3; a weak D match, TRBD1 (6 bases). Per the germline V gene, CDR1 is GTSNPN and CDR2 is SVGIG (reference sequence). The CDR3 length is 13 residues. Trimming removed 8 bases from V and 2 bases from J, with 13 bases in between. CDR3 DNA: TGTGCCCACAGGGCTAGTCCTGGAAACACCATATATTTT. This gives the protein CAHRASPGNTIYF.

The genes are TRBV19 and TRBJ1-4, with D possibly TRBD1 on 5 matching bases. The CDR3 runs 13 residues. In germline, CDR1 is LNHDA, CDR2 SQIVND (reference sequence). The V end was cut by 3 bases, the J end by 10 bases, with 12 bases between. The CDR3 region has the DNA TGTGCCAGTAGTATCCCCGGGGGAGGAAAACTGTTTTTT. Protein: CASSIPGGGKLFF.

This chain connects TRBV5-1 to TRBJ1-1, with D uncertain. V was pared by 1 base and J by 4 bases, with 11 bases between. This CDR3 comprises 14 residues. Germline V gene lookup returns CDR1 SGHRS and CDR2 YFSETQ. CDR3 amino acids: CASSLIEGSTEAFF. The CDR3 DNA sequence: TGCGCCAGCAGCTTGATCGAGGGCTCCACTGAAGCTTTCTTT.

V is TRBV6-2 or TRBV6-3 and J is TRBJ2-1; D gene ambiguous. V lost 5 bases and J lost 9, with 8 bases in between. The germline CDR1 and CDR2 sequences are MNHEY and SVGEGT. This CDR3 is 11 amino acids long. The CDR3 loop reads CASSVWSEQFF. The CDR3, as DNA: TGTGCCAGCAGTGTCTGGAGTGAGCAGTTCTTC.

The V call is TRBV6-2 or TRBV6-3, the J call TRBJ1-2, with D tentatively TRBD1 (5 bases). This CDR3 comprises 17 residues. Germline V lookup: CDR1 MNHEY, CDR2 SVGEGT. The germline V and J ends were trimmed by 6 bases and 0 bases, with 20 bases remaining between them. The CDR3 protein is CASSLSPDRTANYGYTF. The DNA of the CDR3 is TGTGCCAGCAGCCTATCTCCTGACAGAACGGCTAACTATGGCTACACCTTC.

This rearrangement joins TRBV12-3 or TRBV12-4 to TRBJ1-1; D not resolved. The CDR3 is made up of 11 amino acids. Trimming took 7 bases from V and 2 from J, leaving 5 bases between them. CDR3 in DNA: TGTGCCAGCACAACAAACACTGAAGCTTTCTTT. Translating it yields CASTTNTEAFF.

The V call is TRBV5-1, the J call TRBJ2-1; 11 bases align to TRBD2. V shed 5 bases and J 1 base; nucleotides not matched to a gene: 14. The germline gives CDR1 SGHRS, CDR2 YFSETQ. There are 19 residues in the CDR3. CDR3 bases: TGCGCCAGCAGTATATTTCCTGGTGGGACTAGCGGATCCTACAATGAGCAGTTCTTC. It yields the protein CASSIFPGGTSGSYNEQFF.

The rearrangement links TRBV19 to TRBJ2-1; a weak D match, TRBD2 (6 bases). Per germline, CDR1 LNHDA and CDR2 SQIVND (reference sequence). CDR3 length: 16 residues. Trimming left V 9 bases short and J 7 bases short, with 25 bases between. In DNA, the CDR3 is TGTGCCAGCAAGATTGTCCGGTCTGGGGGGTGGAATGAGCAGTTCTTC. Protein sequence: CASKIVRSGGWNEQFF. Complete variable domain (other parts from reference TRBV19 and TRBJ2-1): DGGITQSPKYLFRKEGQNVTLSCEQNLNHDAMYWYRQDPGQGLRLIYYSQIVNDFQKGDIAEGYSVSREKKESFPLTVTSAQKNPTAFYLCASKIVRSGGWNEQFFGPGTRLTVL.

This clone was picked up one time. The V call is TRBV30, the J call TRBJ1-2; D gene unclear. This CDR3 spans 12 amino acids. Trimming stripped 1 base from V and 2 bases from J, with 5 bases between. Germline CDR1 and CDR2: GTSNPN and SVGIG (reference sequence). CDR3 sequence reads: CAWSGLNYGYTF. The DNA for the CDR3 is TGTGCCTGGAGTGGACTCAACTATGGCTACACCTTC.

The V call is TRBV30, the J call TRBJ1-3; D gene uncertain. V gave up 2 bases and J gave up 6 bases, with 11 bases separating them. This CDR3 comprises 13 residues. Germline lookup yields CDR1 GTSNPN and CDR2 SVGIG (reference sequence). Written as DNA, the CDR3 is TGTGCCTGGAGTCCAGTCTCTTCAAACACCATATATTTT. Protein sequence: CAWSPVSSNTIYF.

This clone appeared a few times. The rearrangement links TRBV6-6 to TRBJ2-7, with 7 bases matching TRBD2. CDR3 size: 14 residues. Trimming at V came to 5 bases and at J to 3 bases, leaving 7 bases not matched to a gene. Germline V lookup: CDR1 MNHNY, CDR2 SVGAGI (reference sequence). The CDR3 loop is CASSPTGGGYEQYF. CDR3 coding DNA: TGTGCCAGCAGTCCTACGGGCGGGGGCTACGAGCAGTACTTC.

The chain has TRBV2 and TRBJ1-6; 7 bases map to TRBD1. Losses at the gene ends were 7 bases for V and 8 bases for J; bases not matched to a gene: 8. Germline V gives CDR1 SNHLY, CDR2 FYNNEI. There are 14 residues in the CDR3. CDR3 sequence (DNA): TGTGCCAGCACTCGGACAGGAGTTTATTCACCCCTCCACTTT. Its protein product is CASTRTGVYSPLHF.

This clone was detected once. The CDR3 sequence: CASSPLMSSYNSPLHF. The CDR3, as DNA: TGCGCCAGCAGCCCCCTGATGAGCTCCTATAATTCACCCCTCCACTTT. The chain carries TRBV4-1 and TRBJ1-6, with no clear D. The CDR3 sequence is 16 residues long. V lost 4 bases, J lost 0 bases, and 10 bases lay in between. CDR1 and CDR2 from the germline V gene are MGHRA and YSYEKL.

The chain has TRBV5-1 and TRBJ2-3; maybe TRBD2 (6 bases). The V end lost 2 bases, the J end lost 0 bases, and 13 bases lay between the germline ends. The CDR3 contains 16 residues. The germline V gene encodes CDR1 SGHRS and CDR2 YFSETQ. CDR3 amino acids: CASSFFPSASTDTQYF. Written as DNA, the CDR3 is TGCGCCAGCAGCTTCTTTCCTAGCGCGAGCACAGATACGCAGTATTTT.

This clone was recorded once. This chain connects TRBV6-5 to TRBJ2-7; 9 positions agree with TRBD2. Trimming cost V 2 bases and J 6 bases; bases outside gene matches: 8. Germline assignment: CDR1 MNHEY and CDR2 SVGAGI. This CDR3 has 15 amino acids. The CDR3: CASSYGLAGATEQYF. The DNA for the CDR3 is TGTGCCAGCAGTTACGGGTTAGCGGGAGCCACCGAGCAGTACTTC.

This clone appeared a few times. The chain recombines TRBV2 with TRBJ2-1; D gene uncertain. The CDR3 has 10 amino acids. Germline V gives CDR1 SNHLY, CDR2 FYNNEI. V was pared by 0 bases and J by 16 bases, with 7 bases between. Written as DNA, the CDR3 is TGTGCCAGCAGTGAAGCGTTGCGTTTCTTC. Its translation: CASSEALRFF.

This chain links TRBV27 with TRBJ2-7; no firm D call. The CDR3 runs 13 residues. Trimming removed 4 bases from V and 6 bases from J, with 13 bases in between. The germline V gene has CDR1 MNHEY and CDR2 SMNVEV (reference sequence). The CDR3 here is CASSSPPSFEQYF. CDR3 DNA: TGTGCCAGCAGTTCTCCCCCCAGTTTCGAGCAGTACTTC.

The chain combines TRBV30 with TRBJ2-7, with 8 bases matching TRBD2. In germline, CDR1 is GTSNPN, CDR2 SVGIG (reference sequence). The CDR3 contains 14 residues. Germline trimming cut 7 bases from V and 0 bases from J; bases unmatched to any gene: 8. CDR3 coding DNA: TGTGCCTCGATGGCCGGGACTAGCTCCTACGAGCAGTACTTC. Its protein is CASMAGTSSYEQYF. Looking up the rest from reference TRBV30 and TRBJ2-7 gives the full variable domain: SQTIHQWPATLVQPVGSPLSLECTVEGTSNPNLYWYRQAAGRGLQLLFYSVGIGQISSEVPQNLSASRPQDRQFILSSKKLLLSDSGFYLCASMAGTSSYEQYFGPGTRLTVT.

This clone was recorded only once. The chain couples TRBV20-1 to TRBJ2-5; TRBD2 might be the D (5 bases). Trimming shortened V by 3 bases and J by 5 bases, and 7 bases separated the two germline ends. CDR3 length: 11 amino acids. The germline gives CDR1 DFQATT, CDR2 SNEGSKA (reference sequence). The CDR3 region has the DNA TGCAGTGCTAGGGGCGGGGAGACCCAGTACTTC. It yields the protein CSARGGETQYF.

The chain links TRBV24-1 to TRBJ2-5, with D possibly being TRBD2 (6 bases). With 2 bases removed from V and 4 bases from J, the gap between germline ends came to 13 bases. This CDR3 has 15 residues. Germline-derived CDR1 and CDR2 are KGHDR and SFDVKD. The CDR3 DNA follows: TGTGCCACCAGTGATTCCCCCGGGGGTCCAGAGACCCAGTACTTC. It encodes CATSDSPGGPETQYF.

The gene calls are TRBV4-1 and TRBJ1-2, with 7 bases fitting TRBD1. With 1 base clipped from V and 2 bases from J, the junction kept 4 bases outside the gene matches. The CDR3 covers 15 residues. Germline CDR1 is MGHRA and CDR2 is YSYEKL. The CDR3, as DNA: TGCGCCAGCAGCCAAGGGACAGGAGGGAACTATGGCTACACCTTC. It codes for CASSQGTGGNYGYTF.

CDR3 sequence: CASSLRGYEQYF. CDR3 coding DNA: TGTGCCAGCAGCTTAAGGGGGTACGAGCAGTACTTC. The chain employs TRBV11-3 and TRBJ2-7, with D perhaps matching TRBD1 (6 bases). Germline CDR1 and CDR2: SGHNT and YENEEA. This CDR3 comprises 12 residues. The V end lost 2 bases, the J end lost 4 bases, and 6 bases lay between the germline ends.